This T cell receptor (beta chain) was retrieved from a study of blood T cell repertoires in COVID-19. V lost 7 bases, J lost 3 bases, and 8 bases lay in between. CDR3 length: 11 amino acids. Germline CDR1 SGHRS, CDR2 YFSETQ. The repertoire was sequenced with immunoSEQ multiplex PCR; TCRdb's copy has only in-frame clones and lacks some. The sample lists hundreds of thousands of clones, 75% to 90% occurring once. What was sequenced was PBMCs or T cells enriched from blood (not recorded which). The source is a woman aged 50 to 65 who had recovered from COVID-19. The chain recombines TRBV5-1 with TRBJ2-7; D unclear. The CDR3 spells CASASGYEQYF. The CDR3 nucleotides are TGCGCCAGCGCGTCGGGCTACGAGCAGTACTTC.